This T cell receptor (beta chain) is from a study of cytomegalovirus exposure and HLA in healthy donors. The V and J ends lost 6 bases and 5 bases, in that order; junction bases with no gene match: 9. The V gene's germline CDR1 is MDHEN and CDR2 SYDVKM. This CDR3 region has 14 residues. Study-level results: Among TCR sequences, most were rare, though some public TCRs appeared in many donors.

Concerning this clone: The antigen is not known.

13 Jbeta primers and 60 Vbeta primers were used for the PCR. Measured with immunoSEQ multiplex PCR; TCRdb has only the in-frame clones, and not every one. The data show approximately 150,000 clones, about 80% seen once. The sample comprised PBMCs. The sequence came from a man aged 25 to 40 in good health and CMV-seronegative. The chain employs TRBV28 and TRBJ1-1, with 7 bases lining up with TRBD1. The CDR3 region has the DNA TGTGCCAGCAGCGCACAGGGGTGGAATACTGAAGCTTTCTTT. This translates into CASSAQGWNTEAFF.